Given below is one T cell receptor (beta chain) in context. It lacks a known antigen. Base qualities are not recorded, but no much larger clone differs from it by a single base. These data come from a study of T cell clones after liver transplantation (dated by TCRdb to the late 2010s). With respect to the entire study: The samples were obtained from ITN030ST, a randomized trial that attempted immunosuppression withdrawal within 2 years after liver transplantation. Donor-reactive T cell clones were identified by TCRbeta sequencing after a pre-transplant mixed lymphocyte reaction and then tracked in post-transplant blood. To count as tolerant, a recipient had to stay completely off immunosuppression for at least one year without liver enzymes climbing beyond twice the upper limit of normal. Until randomization at 12-24 months post-transplant, subjects were given standard immunosuppression, with no induction therapy. Third party-reactive TCRbeta sequences from pre-transplant MLRs were also identified as an antigen-independent comparator for donor-reactive sequences. The studied cohort comprised 8 liver transplant recipients, 3 classified as tolerant and 5 as non-tolerant. Of the eight recipients, a few were HCV-positive, while the remaining recipients had been transplanted for non-autoimmune, non-viral indications. Blood samples were taken pre-transplant, pre-randomization before withdrawal, and post-randomization after full withdrawal or failed withdrawal.

Unstimulated PBMCs, after thawing, were stained for CD3, CD4 and CD8 and then FACS-sorted into CD3+CD4+ and CD3+CD8+ populations. All 8 studied subjects were randomized to immunosuppression withdrawal. The Qiagen DNeasy Blood and Tissue Kit was used for isolation of genomic DNA. Using immunoSEQ, frozen genomic DNA was subjected to high-throughput TCRbeta CDR3 sequencing, a process that included PCR amplification, mapping, bias correction and internal controls. As for how the authors treated the data: Productive rearrangements were retained, and unique TCRbeta sequences were defined by the CDR3 nucleotide sequence together with the V and J gene. For a sequence to be called donor-reactive, it needed a frequency of at least 0.01% and at least 5-fold expansion in CFSE-low cells compared with unstimulated pre-transplant cells. Per-subject minimum frequency thresholds, based on the lowest-template unstimulated sample, ensured at least 90% detection power. Repertoire turnover was measured by Jensen-Shannon divergence between the top 1000 TCRbeta sequences post- and pre-transplant. Two-sided Fisher's exact tests were used to test for changes in how often donor-reactive sequences were detected. Here the immuneACCESS table is served through TCRdb, limited to in-frame sequences with V and J called. Missing clones are a known gap in these copies; in checked studies unresolved V genes cover under half, and the rest lacks a known reason. V and J calls and clone size are as listed in that table; D and trimming were resolved from the DNA. The sample data list tens of thousands of clones, and around four fifths of these were observed just once. Clones ranked in the top ten supply less than 3% of the sample.

What the work shows at the level of the full study, not this receptor alone: Donor-reactive sequences decreased more than third party-reactive sequences, which suggests partial antigen-specific deletion that was not related to withdrawal success. Because no allograft tissue specimens were available, donor-reactive T cells may have migrated into the graft instead of being deleted. When repertoire turnover was taken into account, detection of donor-reactive sequences was significantly reduced in 7 of 8 subjects for CD4 and in 8 of 8 subjects for CD8. Circulating donor-reactive CD4 TCRbeta sequences fell significantly post-transplant in most of the 8 subjects, irrespective of tolerance or HCV status. In a couple of subjects, low numbers of available donor cells limited the measurable donor-reactive repertoire. Because of small, heterogeneous patient numbers and non-standardized post-transplant time points, the conclusions were only preliminary.

V is reduced by 7 bases and J by 4 bases, leaving a spacing of 13 bases between them. The CDR3 spans 13 residues, from the cysteine through the phenylalanine. Only the CDR3 region is kept as DNA, spanning 39 bases read in frame from base 1. The germline V gene encodes CDR1 MNHNS and CDR2 SASEGT. This sample comprised CD4+ T cells from blood, obtained at the 22-month timepoint. This receptor chain uses TRBV6-1 and TRBJ1-2, with TRBD1 tentatively as D gene (6 bases match). The source of this sequence is a human patient who received a liver transplant. Some T cells may have been brought in with the graft after a transplant. The CDR3 amino acid sequence is: CASNPQGGYGYTF. The bases read TGTGCCAGCAATCCGCAAGGGGGCTATGGCTACACCTTC.